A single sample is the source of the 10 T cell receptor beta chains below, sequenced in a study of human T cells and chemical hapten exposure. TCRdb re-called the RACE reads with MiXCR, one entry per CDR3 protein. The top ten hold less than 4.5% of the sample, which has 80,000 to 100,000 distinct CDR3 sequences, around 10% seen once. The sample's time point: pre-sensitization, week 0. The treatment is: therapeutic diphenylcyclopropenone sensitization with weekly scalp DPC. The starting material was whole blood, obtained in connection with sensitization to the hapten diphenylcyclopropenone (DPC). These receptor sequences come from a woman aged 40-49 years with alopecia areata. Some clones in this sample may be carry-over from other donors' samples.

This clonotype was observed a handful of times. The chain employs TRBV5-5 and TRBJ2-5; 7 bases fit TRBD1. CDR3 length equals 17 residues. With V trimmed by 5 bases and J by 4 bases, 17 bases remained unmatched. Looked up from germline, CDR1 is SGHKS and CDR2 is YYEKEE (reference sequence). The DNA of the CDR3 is TGTGCCAGCAGTCCCATCGGGCAGGGGGAAATCAGAGAGACCCAGTACTTC. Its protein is CASSPIGQGEIRETQYF.

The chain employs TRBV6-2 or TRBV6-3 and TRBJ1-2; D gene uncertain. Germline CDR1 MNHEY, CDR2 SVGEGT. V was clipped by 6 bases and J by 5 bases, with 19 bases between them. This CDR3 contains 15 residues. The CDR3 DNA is TGTGCCAGCAGACGGCTCCCGGAACTGGTATATGGCTACACCTTC. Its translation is CASRRLPELVYGYTF.

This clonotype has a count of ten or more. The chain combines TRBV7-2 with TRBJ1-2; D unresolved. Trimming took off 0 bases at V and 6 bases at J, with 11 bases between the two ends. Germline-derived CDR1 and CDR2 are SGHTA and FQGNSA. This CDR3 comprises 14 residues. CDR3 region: CASSLAPPRNGYTF. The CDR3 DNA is TGTGCCAGCAGCTTAGCCCCCCCACGTAATGGCTACACCTTC.

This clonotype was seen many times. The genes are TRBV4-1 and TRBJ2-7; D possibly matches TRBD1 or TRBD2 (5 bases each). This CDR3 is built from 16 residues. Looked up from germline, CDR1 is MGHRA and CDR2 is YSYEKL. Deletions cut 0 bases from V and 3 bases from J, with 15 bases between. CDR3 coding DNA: TGCGCCAGCAGCCAAGAAACGGGGACCCAATTCTACGAGCAGTACTTC. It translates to CASSQETGTQFYEQYF.

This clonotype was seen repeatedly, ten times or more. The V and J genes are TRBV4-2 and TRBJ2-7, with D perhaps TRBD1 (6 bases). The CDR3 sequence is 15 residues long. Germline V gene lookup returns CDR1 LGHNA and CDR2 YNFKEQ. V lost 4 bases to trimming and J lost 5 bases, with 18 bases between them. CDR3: CASSRTDDRAHEQYF. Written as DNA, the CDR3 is TGTGCCAGCAGCCGGACAGACGATAGGGCACACGAGCAGTACTTC.

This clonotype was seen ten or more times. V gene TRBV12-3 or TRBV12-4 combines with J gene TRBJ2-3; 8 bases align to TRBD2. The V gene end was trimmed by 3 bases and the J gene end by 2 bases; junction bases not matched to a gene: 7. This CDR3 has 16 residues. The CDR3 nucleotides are TGTGCCAGCAGTTTTGCAGCGGGGGCCATCACAGATACGCAGTATTTT. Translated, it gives CASSFAAGAITDTQYF.

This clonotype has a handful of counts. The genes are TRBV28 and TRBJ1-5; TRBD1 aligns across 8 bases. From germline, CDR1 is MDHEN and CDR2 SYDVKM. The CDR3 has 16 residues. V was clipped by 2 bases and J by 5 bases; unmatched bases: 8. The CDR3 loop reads CASSLVPGQGYQPQHF. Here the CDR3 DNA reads TGTGCCAGCAGTTTAGTTCCCGGACAGGGTTATCAGCCCCAGCATTTT.

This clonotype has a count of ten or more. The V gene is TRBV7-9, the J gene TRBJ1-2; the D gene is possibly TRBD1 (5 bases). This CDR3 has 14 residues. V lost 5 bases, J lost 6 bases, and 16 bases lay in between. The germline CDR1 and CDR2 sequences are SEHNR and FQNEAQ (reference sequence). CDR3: CASSPLPGFHGYTF. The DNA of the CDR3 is TGTGCCAGCAGCCCCCTCCCAGGGTTCCATGGCTACACCTTC.

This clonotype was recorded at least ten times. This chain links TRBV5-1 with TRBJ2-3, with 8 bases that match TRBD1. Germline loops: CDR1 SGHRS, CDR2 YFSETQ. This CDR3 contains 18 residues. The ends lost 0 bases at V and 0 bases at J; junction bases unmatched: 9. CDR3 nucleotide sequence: TGCGCCAGCAGCTTGGCCCCAGGGGGCGGCTCTAGCACAGATACGCAGTATTTT. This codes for CASSLAPGGGSSTDTQYF. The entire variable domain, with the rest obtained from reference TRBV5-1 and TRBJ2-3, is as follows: KAGVTQTPRYLIKTRGQQVTLSCSPISGHRSVSWYQQTPGQGLQFLFEYFSETQRNKGNFPGRFSGRQFSNSRSEMNVSTLELGDSALYLCASSLAPGGGSSTDTQYFGPGTRLTVL.

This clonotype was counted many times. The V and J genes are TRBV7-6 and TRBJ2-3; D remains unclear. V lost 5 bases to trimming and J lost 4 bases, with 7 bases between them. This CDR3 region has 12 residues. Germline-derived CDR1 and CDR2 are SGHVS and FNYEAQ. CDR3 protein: CASSLHPDTQYF. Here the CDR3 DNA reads TGTGCCAGCAGCCTACACCCAGATACGCAGTATTTT.